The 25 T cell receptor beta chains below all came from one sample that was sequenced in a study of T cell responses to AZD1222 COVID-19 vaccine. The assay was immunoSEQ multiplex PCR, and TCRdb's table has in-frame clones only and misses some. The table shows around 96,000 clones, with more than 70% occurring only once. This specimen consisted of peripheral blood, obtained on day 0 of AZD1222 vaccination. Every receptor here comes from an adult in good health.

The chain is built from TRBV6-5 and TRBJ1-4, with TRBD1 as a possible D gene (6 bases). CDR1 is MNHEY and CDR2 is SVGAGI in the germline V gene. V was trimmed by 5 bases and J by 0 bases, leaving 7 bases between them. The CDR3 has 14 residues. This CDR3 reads CASSRTATNEKLFF. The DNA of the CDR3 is TGTGCCAGCAGTAGGACAGCAACTAATGAAAAACTGTTTTTT.

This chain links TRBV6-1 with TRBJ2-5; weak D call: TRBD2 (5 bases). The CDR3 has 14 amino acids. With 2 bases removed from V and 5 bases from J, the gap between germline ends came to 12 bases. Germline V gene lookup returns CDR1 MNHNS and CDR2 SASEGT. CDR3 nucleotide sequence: TGTGCCAGCAGTGAAAAAACGGGATGGGAGACCCAGTACTTC. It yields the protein CASSEKTGWETQYF.

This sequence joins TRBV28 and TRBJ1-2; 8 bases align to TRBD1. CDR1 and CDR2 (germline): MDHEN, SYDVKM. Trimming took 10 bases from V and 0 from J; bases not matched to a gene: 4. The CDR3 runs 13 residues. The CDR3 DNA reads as TGTGCCATTAGGACAGGGACTAACTATGGCTACACCTTC. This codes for CAIRTGTNYGYTF.

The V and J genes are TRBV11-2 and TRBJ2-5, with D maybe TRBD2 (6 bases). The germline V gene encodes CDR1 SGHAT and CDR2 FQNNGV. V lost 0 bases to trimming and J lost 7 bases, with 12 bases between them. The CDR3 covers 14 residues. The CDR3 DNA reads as TGTGCCAGCAGCTTAGATGGAGGGGTGTTGACCCAGTACTTC. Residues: CASSLDGGVLTQYF.

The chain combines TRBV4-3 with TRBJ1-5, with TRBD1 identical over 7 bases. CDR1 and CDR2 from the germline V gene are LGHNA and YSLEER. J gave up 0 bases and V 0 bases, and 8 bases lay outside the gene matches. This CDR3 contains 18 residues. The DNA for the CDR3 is TGCGCCAGCAGCCAAGACCTGACAGGGCTCTATAGCAATCAGCCCCAGCATTTT. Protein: CASSQDLTGLYSNQPQHF.

The CDR3 loop is CASSPQGYGYTF. The DNA for the CDR3 is TGTGCCAGTAGTCCCCAGGGTTACGGCTACACCTTC. The rearrangement uses TRBV19 and TRBJ1-2; weak D call: TRBD1 (5 bases). Trimming took off 5 bases at V and 8 bases at J, with 12 bases between the two ends. The CDR3 is 12 amino acids. CDR1 and CDR2 from the germline V gene are LNHDA and SQIVND (reference sequence).

DNA for the CDR3: TGTGCCAGCAGCTTGGCAGCTCGGGGTAACACCTTC. It codes for CASSLAARGNTF. The chain uses TRBV5-5 and TRBJ1-2; D call uncertain. CDR1 and CDR2 (germline): SGHKS, YYEKEE (reference sequence). CDR3 length: 12 amino acids. V lost 0 bases and J lost 12, with 12 bases in between.

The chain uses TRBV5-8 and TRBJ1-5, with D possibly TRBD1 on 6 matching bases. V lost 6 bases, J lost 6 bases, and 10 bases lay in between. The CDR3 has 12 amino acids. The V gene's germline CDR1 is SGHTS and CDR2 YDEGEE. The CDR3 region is CASTLTGQPQHF. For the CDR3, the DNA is TGTGCCAGCACATTGACAGGTCAGCCCCAGCATTTT.

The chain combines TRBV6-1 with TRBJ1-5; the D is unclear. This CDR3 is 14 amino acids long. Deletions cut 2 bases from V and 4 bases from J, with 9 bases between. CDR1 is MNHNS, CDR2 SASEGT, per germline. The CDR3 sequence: CASSESIGNQPQHF. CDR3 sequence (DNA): TGTGCCAGCAGTGAATCCATCGGTAATCAGCCCCAGCATTTT.

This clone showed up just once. In DNA, the CDR3 is TGCAGCGTCGCGAACCGACAGGCGATGAACACTGAAGCTTTCTTT. Its protein product is CSVANRQAMNTEAFF. The V and J genes are TRBV29-1 and TRBJ1-1; D possibly corresponds to TRBD1 (6 bases). The CDR3 covers 15 residues. With 6 bases removed from V and 0 bases from J, the gap between germline ends came to 17 bases. The germline V gene encodes CDR1 SQVTM and CDR2 ANQGSEA.

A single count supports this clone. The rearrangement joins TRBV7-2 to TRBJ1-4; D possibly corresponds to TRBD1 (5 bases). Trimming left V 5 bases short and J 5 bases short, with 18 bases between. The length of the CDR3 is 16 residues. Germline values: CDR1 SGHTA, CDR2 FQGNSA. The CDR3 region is CASSPYRAGRNEKLFF. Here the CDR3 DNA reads TGTGCCAGCAGCCCCTATCGGGCAGGGAGGAATGAAAAACTGTTTTTT. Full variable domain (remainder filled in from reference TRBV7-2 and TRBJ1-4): GAGVSQSPSNKVTEKGKDVELRCDPISGHTALYWYRQSLGQGLEFLIYFQGNSAPDKSGLPSDRFSAERTGGSVSTLTIQRTQQEDSAVYLCASSPYRAGRNEKLFFGSGTQLSVL.

The CDR3 DNA reads as TGTGCCAGCAGCCAGACTAGCGGGGGGAATGAGCAGTTCTTC. Translated: CASSQTSGGNEQFF. The chain links TRBV3-1 (or the pseudogene TRBV3-2) to TRBJ2-1, with 13 nucleotides matching TRBD2. CDR3 length: 14 amino acids. Per germline, CDR1 LGHDT and CDR2 YNNKEL (reference sequence). V lost 3 bases, J lost 7 bases, and 0 bases stayed unmatched.

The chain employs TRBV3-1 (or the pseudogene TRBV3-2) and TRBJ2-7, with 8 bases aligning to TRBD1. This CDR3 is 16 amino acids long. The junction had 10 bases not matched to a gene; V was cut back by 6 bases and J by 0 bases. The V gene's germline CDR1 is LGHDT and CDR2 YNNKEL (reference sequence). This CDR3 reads CASSFSGTGSSYEQYF. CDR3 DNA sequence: TGTGCCAGCAGTTTTTCCGGGACAGGAAGCTCCTACGAGCAGTACTTC.

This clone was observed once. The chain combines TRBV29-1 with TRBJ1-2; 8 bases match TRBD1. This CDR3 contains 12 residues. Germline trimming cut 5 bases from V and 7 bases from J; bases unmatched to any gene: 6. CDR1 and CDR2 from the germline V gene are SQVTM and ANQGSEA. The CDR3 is CSVTQGAGGYTF. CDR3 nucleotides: TGCAGCGTTACTCAGGGGGCCGGTGGCTACACCTTC. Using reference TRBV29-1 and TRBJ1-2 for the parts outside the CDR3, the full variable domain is SAVISQKPSRDICQRGTSLTIQCQVDSQVTMMFWYRQQPGQSLTLIATANQGSEATYESGFVIDKFPISRPNLTFSTLTVSNMSPEDSSIYLCSVTQGAGGYTFGSGTRLTVV.

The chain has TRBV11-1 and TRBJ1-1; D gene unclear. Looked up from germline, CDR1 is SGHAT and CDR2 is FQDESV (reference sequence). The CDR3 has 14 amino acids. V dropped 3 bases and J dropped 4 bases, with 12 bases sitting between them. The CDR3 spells CASSLGPRATEAFF. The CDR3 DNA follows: TGTGCCAGCAGCTTGGGCCCAAGGGCCACTGAAGCTTTCTTT.

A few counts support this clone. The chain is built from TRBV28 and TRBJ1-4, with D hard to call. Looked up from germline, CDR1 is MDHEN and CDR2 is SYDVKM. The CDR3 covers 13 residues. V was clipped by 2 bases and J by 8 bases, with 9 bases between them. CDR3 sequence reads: CASSLVIQEKLFF. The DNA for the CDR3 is TGTGCCAGCAGTTTAGTCATACAGGAAAAACTGTTTTTT.

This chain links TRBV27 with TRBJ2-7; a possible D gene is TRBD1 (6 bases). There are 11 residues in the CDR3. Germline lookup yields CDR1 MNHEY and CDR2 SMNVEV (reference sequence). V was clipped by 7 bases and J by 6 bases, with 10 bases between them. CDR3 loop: CASTRGPEQYF. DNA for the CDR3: TGTGCCAGCACCAGGGGACCCGAGCAGTACTTC.

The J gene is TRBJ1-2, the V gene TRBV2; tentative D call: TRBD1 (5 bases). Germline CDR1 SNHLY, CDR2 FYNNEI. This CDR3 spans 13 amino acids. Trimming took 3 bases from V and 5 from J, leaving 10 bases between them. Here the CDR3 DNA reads TGTGCCAGCAGTGAGGGGCCGGGGTATGGCTACACCTTC. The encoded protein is CASSEGPGYGYTF.

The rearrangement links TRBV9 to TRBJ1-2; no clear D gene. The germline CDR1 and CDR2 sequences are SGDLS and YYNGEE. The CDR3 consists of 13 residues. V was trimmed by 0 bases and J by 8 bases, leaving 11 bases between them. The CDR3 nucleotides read TGTGCCAGCAGCGTAGTCGGAGGGATCGGCTACACCTTC. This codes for CASSVVGGIGYTF. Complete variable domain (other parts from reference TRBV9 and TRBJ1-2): DSGVTQTPKHLITATGQRVTLRCSPRSGDLSVYWYQQSLDQGLQFLIQYYNGEERAKGNILERFSAQQFPDLHSELNLSSLELGDSALYFCASSVVGGIGYTFGSGTRLTVV.

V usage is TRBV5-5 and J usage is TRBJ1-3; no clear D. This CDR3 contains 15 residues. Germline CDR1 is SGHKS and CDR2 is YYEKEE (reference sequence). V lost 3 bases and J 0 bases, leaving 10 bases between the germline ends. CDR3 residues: CASSSYFGSGNTIYF. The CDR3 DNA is TGTGCCAGCAGCTCCTACTTCGGCTCTGGAAACACCATATATTTT.

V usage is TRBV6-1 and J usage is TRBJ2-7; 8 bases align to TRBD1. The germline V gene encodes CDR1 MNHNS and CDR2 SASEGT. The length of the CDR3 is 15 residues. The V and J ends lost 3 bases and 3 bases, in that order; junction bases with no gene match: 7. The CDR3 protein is CASSDQTGAGYEQYF. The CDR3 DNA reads TGTGCCAGCAGTGACCAGACAGGGGCAGGCTACGAGCAGTACTTC.

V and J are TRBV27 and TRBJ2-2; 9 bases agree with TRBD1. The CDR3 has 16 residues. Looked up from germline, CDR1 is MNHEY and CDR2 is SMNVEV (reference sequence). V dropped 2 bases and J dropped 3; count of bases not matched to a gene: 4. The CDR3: CASSLRTGEYTGELFF. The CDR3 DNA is TGTGCCAGCAGTTTACGGACAGGGGAGTACACCGGGGAGCTGTTTTTT.

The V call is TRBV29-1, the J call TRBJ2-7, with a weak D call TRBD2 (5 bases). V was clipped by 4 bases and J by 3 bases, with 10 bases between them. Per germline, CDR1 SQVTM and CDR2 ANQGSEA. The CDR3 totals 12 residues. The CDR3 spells CSVAPDYYEQYF. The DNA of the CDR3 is TGCAGCGTTGCCCCTGACTACTACGAGCAGTACTTC.

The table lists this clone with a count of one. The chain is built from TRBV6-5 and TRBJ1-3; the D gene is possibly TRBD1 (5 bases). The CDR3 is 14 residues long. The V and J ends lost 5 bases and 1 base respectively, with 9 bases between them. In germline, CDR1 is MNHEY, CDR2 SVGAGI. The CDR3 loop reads CASSLTVSGNTIYF. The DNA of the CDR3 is TGTGCCAGCAGTCTGACAGTTTCTGGAAACACCATATATTTT.

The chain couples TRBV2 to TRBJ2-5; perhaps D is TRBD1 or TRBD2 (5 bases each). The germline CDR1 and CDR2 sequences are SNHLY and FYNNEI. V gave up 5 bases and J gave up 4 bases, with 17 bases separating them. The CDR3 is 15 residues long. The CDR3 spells CASSTTEGRGETQYF. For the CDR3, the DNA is TGTGCCAGCAGTACGACTGAGGGTAGGGGAGAGACCCAGTACTTC.